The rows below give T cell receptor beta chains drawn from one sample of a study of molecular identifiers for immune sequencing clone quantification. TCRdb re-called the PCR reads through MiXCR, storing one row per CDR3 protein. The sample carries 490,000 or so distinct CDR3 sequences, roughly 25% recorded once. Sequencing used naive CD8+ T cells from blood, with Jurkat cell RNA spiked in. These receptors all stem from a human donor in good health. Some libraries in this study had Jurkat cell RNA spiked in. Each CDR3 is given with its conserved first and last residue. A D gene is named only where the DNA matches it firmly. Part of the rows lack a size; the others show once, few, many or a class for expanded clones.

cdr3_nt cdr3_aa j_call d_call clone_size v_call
TGCAGCGTTATATCAGGGTTTGAGGAGACCCAGTACTTC CSVISGFEETQYF TRBJ2-5 . few TRBV29-1
TGTGCCAGCAGTGCGACAGGGGGCCGAGAGACTGAAGCTTTCTTT CASSATGGRETEAFF TRBJ1-1 TRBD1 few TRBV25-1
TGCGCCACCGACAGGATGAACACTGAAGCTTTCTTT CATDRMNTEAFF TRBJ1-1 . . TRBV23-1
TGCGCCAGCAGCCAGACTACAGGTGAAGCTTTCTTT CASSQTTGEAFF TRBJ1-1 . many TRBV4-1
TGTGCCAGCAGCGTAGAGGGACTAGCGCAAACAGATACGCAGTATTTT CASSVEGLAQTDTQYF TRBJ2-3 TRBD2 . TRBV9
TGCGCCAGCAGCCCCTTGGGACAGGGGATAGCAGATACGCAGTATTTT CASSPLGQGIADTQYF TRBJ2-3 TRBD1 . TRBV4-1
TGTGCCAGCAGCTCGACGCTTCAGGGACTTGAGCAGTTCTTC CASSSTLQGLEQFF TRBJ2-1 . few TRBV11-2
TGCGCCAGCAGCCAAGATCCGTATGGCTACACCTTC CASSQDPYGYTF TRBJ1-2 . many TRBV4-1
TGTGCCAGCAGTTCTTGGGGGAGCACAGATACGCAGTATTTT CASSSWGSTDTQYF TRBJ2-3 . few TRBV12-3/TRBV12-4
TGCGCCAGCAGCCAAGGGATAGCGGGGGCGGCAGATACGCAGTATTTT CASSQGIAGAADTQYF TRBJ2-3 TRBD2 few TRBV4-1
TGCAGCGTTGAACTTCGTCTTACAGATACGCAGTATTTT CSVELRLTDTQYF TRBJ2-3 . many TRBV29-1
TGTGCCAGCAGTTACAGGGGCCCCGGGCGGTACTTC CASSYRGPGRYF TRBJ2-7 TRBD1 . TRBV28
TGTGCCACCAGTGAGAGAGCGAACACCGGGGAGCTGTTTTTT CATSERANTGELFF TRBJ2-2 . . TRBV24-1
TGCGCCAGCAGCCAAGAAGACAGGGCCTACGAGCAGTACTTC CASSQEDRAYEQYF TRBJ2-7 TRBD1 many TRBV4-1
TGCGCCAGCAGCCAAGATTATGCGGGCCGCACTCAGCCCCAGCCTTTT CASSQDYAGRTQPQPF TRBJ1-5 . . TRBV4-3
TGTGCCGGCAGTCCCGTCGGACCCGTGGTGATGAACACTGAAGCTTTCTTT CAGSPVGPVVMNTEAFF TRBJ1-1 . . TRBV28
TGTGCCAGCAGCCCCGGGACAGGGCAGGCTCAGCCCCAGCATTTT CASSPGTGQAQPQHF TRBJ1-5 TRBD1 . TRBV9
TGCGCCAGCAGCTCGGTTTCAGGCGGTCAGCCCCAGCATTTT CASSSVSGGQPQHF TRBJ1-5 . . TRBV5-1
TGTGCCAGCAGCGCCGGGACGGTATGGCAGCCCCAGCATTTT CASSAGTVWQPQHF TRBJ1-5 . few TRBV7-9
TGTGCCTGGAGTGCAGGGTTCACCGGGGAGCTGTTTTTT CAWSAGFTGELFF TRBJ2-2 . . TRBV30
TGTGCCATCAGGGGGGACGCCTACGAGCAGTACTTC CAIRGDAYEQYF TRBJ2-7 . . TRBV10-3
TGTGCCAGTAGTATCGTCCAGGTCGGGCATTCACCCCTCCACTTT CASSIVQVGHSPLHF TRBJ1-6 . . TRBV19
TGTGCCAGCAGGAGACCGGAGACGGAGTCCAGCACAGATACGCAGTATTTT CASRRPETESSTDTQYF TRBJ2-3 . . TRBV2
TGTGCCTGGAGTGTACCGGGACAGGGCATCACCGGGGAGCTGTTTTTT CAWSVPGQGITGELFF TRBJ2-2 TRBD1 many TRBV30
TGTGCCAGCAGCCCCCCTACAGTGAACACTGAAGCTTTCTTT CASSPPTVNTEAFF TRBJ1-1 . many TRBV7-6
TGTGCCAGCAGCTTTGCGGGGGGGAACACAGATACGCAGTATTTT CASSFAGGNTDTQYF TRBJ2-3 TRBD2 few TRBV5-3
TGTGCCAGCTACGGGAATATTCATGGAAACACCATATATTTT CASYGNIHGNTIYF TRBJ1-3 . few TRBV2